The clone carrying this T cell receptor beta chain was seen repeatedly, ten times or more. These data belong to a study of Graves' ophthalmopathy and Graves' hyperthyroidism. Per the germline V gene, CDR1 is SGHTA and CDR2 is FQGNSA. This CDR3 region has 13 residues. V gave up 6 bases and J gave up 1 base; unmatched junction bases: 1. RNA transcripts were the source from which TCR beta CDR3 regions were amplified. The first round was an RT-PCR with HTBI primers, and the second round was a multiplex PCR. TCRdb fed the multiplex PCR reads into MiXCR, producing one record per CDR3 protein. The sample holds roughly 230,000 distinct CDR3 sequences, about 22% seen once.

J is TRBJ2-5 and V is TRBV7-2; 8 nucleotides line up with TRBD2. Sequencing was carried out using peripheral blood. This clonotype was obtained from a woman aged 50 to 60 with Graves' ophthalmopathy. The DNA of the CDR3 is TGTGCCAGCAGTGGACTAGCCCAAGAGACCCAGTACTTC. It is translated as CASSGLAQETQYF.